This note documents a single T cell receptor (beta chain) sequence. This record comes from a study of early T cells in non-severe SARS-CoV-2 infection. CDR3 length: 15 amino acids. Per the germline V gene, CDR1 is MNHEY and CDR2 is SMNVEV (reference sequence). V lost 5 bases and J 2 bases, leaving 16 bases between the germline ends. TCRdb reanalysed the 5' RACE reads using MiXCR and keeps one entry per CDR3 protein. Among about 64,000 distinct CDR3 sequences, over 4.5% were seen once, and the ten largest hold approximately 4.9%. This TCR derives from an adult who was a healthcare worker with PCR-confirmed SARS-CoV-2 infection or an uninfected control (not recorded which). Sequencing used whole blood. The rearrangement links TRBV27 to TRBJ2-7; no reliable D call. The CDR3 bases are TGTGCCAGCAGTCTAAAAGGTAGAGTAGCCTACGAGCAGTACTTC. Translating gives CASSLKGRVAYEQYF.